This T cell receptor (beta chain) appears in the sequencing data of a study of Graves' ophthalmopathy and Graves' hyperthyroidism. Amplification targeted the TCR beta CDR3 regions, with RNA transcripts as the source material. An opening RT-PCR round employed HTBI primers and preceded a second-round multiplex PCR. TCRdb re-derived calls from the multiplex PCR reads in MiXCR, one entry per CDR3 protein. The sample contains a few hundred thousand distinct CDR3 sequences, approximately 21% of which appear only once. People with hyperthyroidism were aged 18 to 65 and newly diagnosed, under 2 months' duration. Ten or more counts support this clonotype. Trimming shortened V by 4 bases and J by 10 bases, and 14 bases separated the two germline ends. Germline lookup yields CDR1 DFQATT and CDR2 SNEGSKA (reference sequence). This CDR3 region has 12 residues.

The clonotype was recovered from a woman under 30 with stable Graves' hyperthyroidism. The rearrangement uses TRBV20-1 and TRBJ1-5, with D perhaps matching TRBD1 (5 bases). The sequencing sample was made of peripheral blood. CDR3 region: CSAISGDRPQHF. CDR3 sequence (DNA): TGCAGTGCTATCAGCGGGGACCGACCCCAGCATTTT.